This entry describes one T cell receptor beta chain. These data belong to a study of shared clonotypes between healthy human individuals. Authors' processing steps: ImmunoSEQ sequences covered only the junction and lacked quality scores; filtering therefore differed. The table came from immunoSEQ multiplex PCR; TCRdb's copy has only in-frame clones and leaves some out. V, J and clone size reflect that table, while D and trimming were determined from the DNA. The profile covers over 1.5 million clones, with 95% to 99% appearing a single time and less than 0.55% taken by the ten largest. The source of this sequence is a young man in good health. Sample: naive CD4+ T cells sorted from blood. Regarding subset: CD45RA+ positively selected.

The CDR3 coding sequence is TGTGCCAGCAGCCCACGGGGGGGTGGTCAGCCCCAGCATTTT. It is translated as CASSPRGGGQPQHF. J is TRBJ1-5 and V is TRBV9; D perhaps matches TRBD1 (5 bases). This CDR3 comprises 14 residues. Germline assignment: CDR1 SGDLS and CDR2 YYNGEE. V lost 4 bases and J 6 bases, leaving 14 bases between the germline ends.